This TCR beta chain appears in the sequencing data of a study of PD-1 blockade in classical Hodgkin lymphoma. The protocol was immunoSEQ multiplex PCR, while the TCRdb copy is restricted to in-frame clones and leaves out a portion. Of approximately 25,000 clones in the sample, 84% were seen once. The CDR3 is 14 residues long. The J segment lost 6 bases and the V segment lost 6 bases, leaving 7 bases of the junction unmatched. Germline V gives CDR1 MGHDK, CDR2 SYGVNS. Every patient had relapsed following autologous stem cell transplantation, and cohorts differed in brentuximab vedotin exposure. Thawed PBMCs yielded CD4+ T cells through magnetic negative selection.

The sample here was CD4+ T cells from blood, taken at baseline. This chain joins TRBV25-1 and TRBJ1-5; 8 bases line up with TRBD1. The receptor comes from a human donor with classical Hodgkin lymphoma. This CDR3 reads CASSAGGFSQPQHF. As DNA, the CDR3 is TGTGCCAGCAGCGCAGGGGGCTTCAGTCAGCCCCAGCATTTT.